This entry describes one TCR beta chain. The antigen it binds to is not known. Base qualities are not recorded, but no much larger clone differs from it by a single base. The record originates from a study of shared clonotypes between healthy human individuals (dated by TCRdb to the early 2020s). About the full investigation: A couple of women and three men aged 18 to 49 years were included in the cohort. Blood TCR repertoires of about 5 healthy adults were deeply sequenced to estimate repertoire size and the extent of clonotype sharing between individuals. Per donor, three plates each were used for CD4 naive and CD4 memory, two for CD8 naive, and one for CD8 memory. Different laboratories and diverse techniques were used to prepare libraries and sequence TCR repertoires, to increase sequencing depth and limit assay-specific biases. Between about 0.85 and 10 billion PBMCs per donor were obtained by leukapheresis.

CD8 naive samples consisted of CD45RO-negative cells that were positively selected for CCR7, yielding a CD45RA+CCR7+ population without TemRA cells. Healthy HIV-negative adults with no recently reported acute infections or vaccinations were included as donors. All donors were Caucasian adults living in Nashville, Tennessee, USA. After blood collection by leukapheresis, PBMCs were isolated using Ficoll-Histopaque density gradient centrifugation and then cryopreserved in the vapor phase of liquid nitrogen. Analytical flow cytometry was used to check the purity and quantity of every magnetically sorted T cell population. From each sorted fraction, genomic DNA was isolated and quantified by UV absorbance on a Nanodrop 2000c. Results the study describes overall, beyond this receptor: The small number of donors limited the genetic and exposure-history diversity represented. Even with the large sequencing depth, rarefaction of the sorted-subset datasets indicated that sequencing was incomplete. Naive subsets generally had larger estimated clonotype richness than memory subsets. Pairwise subsampling indicated that sequencing depth was expected to affect the degree of clonotype sharing among donors. Compared with non-shared clonotypes, clonotypes shared by all four sorted-subset donors had higher generation probabilities. Only blood was sampled, and tissue TCR repertoires likely differ from those in blood. Sharing across several donors was observed for 4.5% to 6.5% of naive CD4, under 4% of naive CD8, 2% to 2.5% of memory CD4, and roughly 0.4% of memory CD8 clonotypes.

TCR CDR3 regions were amplified from genomic DNA by multiplex PCR using the deep immunoSEQ assay. Extracted genomic DNA from each cell subset was distributed evenly across all wells of several immunoSEQ 96-well plates, and each plate was treated as a replicate. For sorted subsets, each replicate PCR was loaded with 200 ng genomic DNA, equivalent to some 31,000 T cell genomes. The purified libraries were quantified using a Qubit 3.0 fluorometer, sized with a Bioanalyzer 2100, and then quantified again using the KAPA Library Quantification kit. Every immunoSEQ 96-well plate was sequenced on a dedicated single-read 150-cycle Illumina NextSeq 550 flow cell. The authors' analysis ran thus. Because the immunoSEQ output included only junctional sequences and no quality scores, the filtering could not be the same as the filtering used for full-length reads. Sequences were annotated with PyIR, a Python wrapper for IgBLAST v1.9, using IMGT germline references to assign V/J genes and CDR3. Reads were removed for weak V/J assignments (E-value above 1e-6), missing CDR3, stop codons, out-of-frame junctions, or ambiguous translated residues. V3J clonotypes were defined as sequences sharing an identical inferred V gene, J gene, and CDR3 amino acid sequence. The percentage overlap between two repertoires was calculated by dividing the number of shared unique clonotypes by the size of the smaller repertoire. Repertoire richness was assessed with RTK rarefaction, the Chao1 estimator, and Recon v2.1 estimates of unobserved clonotypes. OLGA was used to compute generation probabilities for all TCRbeta clonotypes that the gDNA method yielded from a handful of donors. TCRdb holds this immuneACCESS table with in-frame rearrangements only. Some clones are missing; in checked studies, unresolved V genes explain under half, and the rest has no known cause. V and J calls and clone size are copied from that table; D and trimming were computed from the DNA. For this sample there are approximately 2,200,000 clones; approximately 94% appear just once. About 1.5% of the sample rests with the top ten.

Source material: naive CD8+ T cells from PBMCs. In the paper's terms, the cell subset or site label means: CD45RA+CCR7+. The sequence was obtained from a man aged 18 to 30 in good health. Some clones in this sample may be carry-over from other donors' samples.

In nucleotides, the sequence is TGCAGCGCCCCCGGCTTGAACACCGGGGAGCTGTTTTTT. This yields the protein CSAPGLNTGELFF. The sequence joins TRBV29-1 to TRBJ2-2, with the identity of the D gene unclear. The CDR3, cysteine through phenylalanine, is 13 amino acids long. Kept here is only the CDR3 DNA, which spans 39 bases and is read in frame from base 1. For CDR1 and CDR2, the germline V gene lists SQVTM and ANQGSEA. Trimming at the junction amounts to 7 bases on V and 1 base on J, and the germline ends lie 10 bases apart.